Listed here are 14 T cell receptor beta chains from one sample, sequenced in a study of Ad26.COV2.S vaccination and SARS-CoV-2 variants. The treatment denotes: some 19 received Ad26.COV2.S at low or high dose, single or two shots; about 5 received placebo; per-sample allocation not given. Specimen acquisition occurred on day 63 following the initial vaccine or placebo injection. This table comes from immunoSEQ multiplex PCR, and its TCRdb copy is limited to in-frame clones, with some not included. Of 380,000 or so clones detected, about 88% appear once; the ten largest clones hold roughly 10%. The sample in question was peripheral blood, obtained in a trial of Ad26.COV2.S vaccine versus placebo. Receptor source: a person aged 18-60 years who received the Ad26.COV2.S COVID-19 vaccine or a placebo.

This clone has just a few counts. The same CDR3 can be traced to other DNA sequences in this sample. The rearrangement links TRBV9 to TRBJ1-3; D unclear. Germline assignment: CDR1 SGDLS and CDR2 YYNGEE. Trimming stripped 7 bases from V and 0 bases from J, with 5 bases between. The CDR3 totals 12 residues. This CDR3 reads CASSRSGNTIYF. The CDR3 nucleotides are TGTGCCAGCTCTCGCTCTGGAAACACCATATATTTT.

The V call is TRBV15, the J call TRBJ2-3, with TRBD1 matching over 10 bases. This CDR3 contains 17 residues. After removal of 4 bases from V and 6 bases from J, the junction contained 13 bases not matched to a gene. Germline-derived CDR1 and CDR2 are LNHNV and YYDKDF (reference sequence). CDR3 nucleotide sequence: TGTGCCACCAGCACCCCAGTCCAGGGACAGGGGAGGGATACGCAGTATTTT. Its protein product is CATSTPVQGQGRDTQYF.

V gene TRBV4-1 combines with J gene TRBJ2-5; D is possibly TRBD2 (6 bases). The CDR3 covers 14 residues. In germline, CDR1 is MGHRA, CDR2 YSYEKL. Trimming removed 0 bases from V and 2 bases from J, with 7 bases in between. The CDR3 DNA is TGCGCCAGCAGCCAAGAAGGGAGGCAAGAGACCCAGTACTTC. It yields the protein CASSQEGRQETQYF.

The rearrangement links TRBV6-2 or TRBV6-3 to TRBJ2-1; 7 nucleotides align to TRBD1. The germline gives CDR1 MNHEY, CDR2 SVGEGT. This CDR3 region has 16 residues. With 3 bases clipped from V and 0 bases from J, the junction kept 5 bases outside the gene matches. In DNA form, the CDR3 reads TGTGCCAGCAGTTATGGACAGGCTTACTCCTACAATGAGCAGTTCTTC. This encodes CASSYGQAYSYNEQFF.

In nucleotides, the CDR3 is TGCGCCAGCAGCCAAGCTTTATCTGGGGCCAACGTCCTGACTTTC. Protein: CASSQALSGANVLTF. J is TRBJ2-6 and V is TRBV4-1; D gene ambiguous. This CDR3 region has 15 residues. Deletions cut 1 base from V and 1 base from J, with 5 bases between. CDR1 MGHRA and CDR2 YSYEKL come from the germline V gene.

This clone was observed a handful of times. The rearrangement uses TRBV19 and TRBJ1-2; 10 bases are shared with TRBD1. Germline V CDR1 and CDR2: LNHDA, SQIVND (reference sequence). This CDR3 region has 14 residues. With 4 bases clipped from V and 6 bases from J, the junction kept 5 bases outside the gene matches. CDR3 bases: TGTGCCAGTAGTACGACAGGGGGCTCTAATGGCTACACCTTC. It is translated as CASSTTGGSNGYTF.

The chain employs TRBV15 and TRBJ1-3, with D unclear. CDR3 size: 15 residues. V lost 0 bases to trimming and J lost 8 bases, with 14 bases between them. Per the germline V gene, CDR1 is LNHNV and CDR2 is YYDKDF (reference sequence). The chain's CDR3 is CATSRDETTRDTIYF. The CDR3 DNA reads TGTGCCACCAGCAGAGACGAAACTACAAGGGACACCATATATTTT.

The chain employs TRBV19 and TRBJ2-1; 9 bases line up with TRBD2. V was clipped by 0 bases and J by 6 bases; unmatched bases: 6. This CDR3 spans 16 amino acids. Per the germline V gene, CDR1 is LNHDA and CDR2 is SQIVND (reference sequence). CDR3: CASSIDRSGRPNEQFF. Here the CDR3 DNA reads TGTGCCAGTAGTATAGATAGAAGCGGGAGGCCCAATGAGCAGTTCTTC.

The chain uses TRBV7-9 and TRBJ1-2, with 7 bases aligning to TRBD1. CDR1 is SEHNR and CDR2 is FQNEAQ in the germline V gene (reference sequence). J was trimmed by 12 bases and V by 4 bases; bases with no gene match: 14. The CDR3 has 14 amino acids. The CDR3 nucleotides read TGTGCCAGCAGCTACGACAGGGACCAAAGACAGGACACCTTC. The encoded protein is CASSYDRDQRQDTF.

This chain connects TRBV4-1 to TRBJ2-1; no reliable D call. V gave up 5 bases and J gave up 4 bases, with 3 bases separating them. The CDR3 is 11 amino acids. Germline-derived CDR1 and CDR2 are MGHRA and YSYEKL. CDR3 region: CASSAYNEQFF. In DNA, the CDR3 is TGCGCCAGCAGCGCGTACAATGAGCAGTTCTTC.

This clone was seen only a few times. The chain recombines TRBV7-9 with TRBJ2-6; 9 bases align to TRBD1. Germline V gene data show CDR1 as SEHNR and CDR2 as FQNEAQ (reference sequence). The CDR3 loop spans 19 amino acids. Trimming at V came to 5 bases and at J to 0 bases, leaving 11 bases not matched to a gene. CDR3 sequence: CASSPLGGQGASGANVLTF. DNA for the CDR3: TGTGCCAGCAGCCCCTTGGGGGGACAGGGAGCCTCTGGGGCCAACGTCCTGACTTTC.

This chain connects TRBV2 to TRBJ1-6; D uncertain. The CDR3 is made up of 14 amino acids. Germline lookup yields CDR1 SNHLY and CDR2 FYNNEI. Trimming took 7 bases from V and 7 from J, leaving 14 bases between them. CDR3 in DNA: TGTGCCAGCACTCTTGAGGGTTTGAATTCACCCCTCCACTTT. Encoded protein: CASTLEGLNSPLHF.

This clone was recorded only once. The genes are TRBV5-6 and TRBJ2-7; TRBD1 might be the D (6 bases). The CDR3 spans 14 residues. V gave up 0 bases and J gave up 3 bases, with 10 bases separating them. From germline, CDR1 is SGHDT and CDR2 YYEEEE. For the CDR3, the DNA is TGTGCCAGCAGCTTGGGTCAGGGGATCTACGAGCAGTACTTC. It codes for CASSLGQGIYEQYF.

This sequence joins TRBV3-1 (or the pseudogene TRBV3-2) and TRBJ2-3; 13 bases are shared with TRBD2. Trimming at V came to 3 bases and at J to 5 bases, leaving 2 bases not matched to a gene. CDR3 length: 15 residues. Germline V gives CDR1 LGHDT, CDR2 YNNKEL (reference sequence). In nucleotides, the CDR3 is TGTGCCAGCAGCCACGGGACTAGCGGGAAAGATACGCAGTATTTT. It yields the protein CASSHGTSGKDTQYF.